The clone carrying this T cell receptor beta chain has ten or more counts. No antigen is known for it. V shed 3 bases and J shed 0 bases, with 12 bases lying between them. The CDR3 has 17 residues. CDR1 MDHEN and CDR2 SYDVKM come from the germline V gene. The data were taken from a study of T cells in Graves' hyperthyroidism and ophthalmopathy. Amplification yielded TCR beta CDR3 regions, with RNA transcripts as the source. HTBI primers were used for first-round RT-PCR of the TCR CDR3. Each CDR3 protein gets one entry after TCRdb re-called the multiplex PCR reads with MiXCR. The sample yields 530,000 or so distinct CDR3 sequences, 15% to 20% seen once. Overall study results and limits: Expanded thyroid clonotypes (above 0.001) were mostly also found in blood. Prediction of ophthalmopathy progression came a median about 6 months pre-onset.

The sequencing input was blood. This receptor was obtained from a woman younger than 30 with Graves' ophthalmopathy. The V and J genes are TRBV28 and TRBJ2-6; D is ambiguous. The CDR3, as DNA: TGTGCCAGCAGTTTGGTGAGATTATCCTCTGGGGCCAACGTCCTGACTTTC. It codes for CASSLVRLSSGANVLTF.